One sample yielded the 16 T cell receptor beta chains listed below, sequenced in a study of cytomegalovirus exposure and HLA in healthy donors. The PCR contained 60 Vbeta and 13 Jbeta primers. Clones were read by immunoSEQ multiplex PCR, and TCRdb kept only the in-frame ones, dropping some. The sample consists of some 88,000 clones, roughly 63% of them appearing once. Sequencing was performed on PBMCs. Receptors were obtained from a woman aged 25 to 39 in good health and CMV-seronegative.

The chain has TRBV6-1 and TRBJ2-2; D is unresolved. CDR3 length: 13 residues. V was shortened by 7 bases and J by 4 bases, with 10 bases between the two germline ends. Germline V CDR1 and CDR2: MNHNS, SASEGT. The CDR3, as DNA: TGTGCCAGCAACTATCCGCTCACCGGGGAGCTGTTTTTT. Residues: CASNYPLTGELFF.

The rearrangement uses TRBV5-4 and TRBJ2-2; D is possibly TRBD2 (6 bases). The CDR3 is made up of 16 amino acids. Per the germline V gene, CDR1 is SGHNT and CDR2 is YYREEE (reference sequence). Trimming cost V 5 bases and J 4 bases, with 18 bases left between them. CDR3 amino acids: CASSSGLHLSTGELFF. The CDR3 DNA is TGTGCCAGCAGTTCGGGACTCCACCTCAGCACCGGGGAGCTGTTTTTT.

This rearrangement joins TRBV6-5 to TRBJ2-3, with D unresolved. Germline V gene data show CDR1 as MNHEY and CDR2 as SVGAGI. The CDR3 runs 12 residues. V lost 7 bases and J 4 bases, leaving 9 bases between the germline ends. CDR3 nucleotides: TGTGCCAGCACCTCGACTGCAGATACGCAGTATTTT. The encoded protein is CASTSTADTQYF.

This clone was detected a few times. V gene TRBV10-1 combines with J gene TRBJ2-1; 13 bases line up with TRBD2. This CDR3 is built from 16 residues. V dropped 0 bases and J dropped 7; count of bases not matched to a gene: 3. Germline V lookup: CDR1 WNHNN, CDR2 SYGVQD (reference sequence). CDR3 DNA sequence: TGCGCCAGCAGTGAGTCTACGACTAGCGGGAGGAATGAGCAGTTCTTC. Translated: CASSESTTSGRNEQFF.

The chain carries TRBV7-9 and TRBJ2-5; TRBD1 might be the D (6 bases). Trimming removed 3 bases at V and 3 bases at J, with 14 bases between. Per the germline V gene, CDR1 is SEHNR and CDR2 is FQNEAQ (reference sequence). The CDR3 length is 15 residues. The CDR3 sequence is CASSFIGQNEETQYF. DNA of the CDR3: TGTGCCAGCAGCTTTATTGGACAGAACGAAGAGACCCAGTACTTC. Combining the CDR3 with reference TRBV7-9 and TRBJ2-5 gives the whole variable domain DTGVSQNPRHKITKRGQNVTFRCDPISEHNRLYWYRQTLGQGPEFLTYFQNEAQLEKSRLLSDRFSAERPKGSFSTLEIQRTEQGDSAMYLCASSFIGQNEETQYFGPGTRLLVL.

This clone has just a few counts. V usage is TRBV30 and J usage is TRBJ1-1; no firm D call. The CDR3 extends over 15 amino acids. From germline, CDR1 is GTSNPN and CDR2 SVGIG (reference sequence). V shed 0 bases and J shed 1 base, with 12 bases lying between them. The DNA for the CDR3 is TGTGCCTGGAGTGTACTTCAGGCAGGGAACACTGAAGCTTTCTTT. As protein: CAWSVLQAGNTEAFF. The entire variable domain, with the rest obtained from reference TRBV30 and TRBJ1-1, is as follows: SQTIHQWPATLVQPVGSPLSLECTVEGTSNPNLYWYRQAAGRGLQLLFYSVGIGQISSEVPQNLSASRPQDRQFILSSKKLLLSDSGFYLCAWSVLQAGNTEAFFGQGTRLTVV.

The chain recombines TRBV4-1 with TRBJ2-3; possible D gene TRBD2, 6 bases. CDR3 size: 16 residues. Germline loops: CDR1 MGHRA, CDR2 YSYEKL. With 3 bases removed from V and 3 bases from J, the gap between germline ends came to 16 bases. The CDR3 loop reads CASSHPGVRKTDTQYF. Here the CDR3 DNA reads TGCGCCAGCAGCCACCCGGGAGTTAGAAAAACAGATACGCAGTATTTT.

The chain links TRBV11-2 to TRBJ2-5; D is uncertain. V was clipped by 2 bases and J by 5 bases, with 12 bases between them. Germline assignment: CDR1 SGHAT and CDR2 FQNNGV. The CDR3 totals 14 residues. The CDR3 DNA reads TGTGCCAGCAGCTTAAGTCAGACTGGCGAGACCCAGTACTTC. It codes for CASSLSQTGETQYF. Full variable domain (missing parts from reference TRBV11-2 and TRBJ2-5): EAGVAQSPRYKIIEKRQSVAFWCNPISGHATLYWYQQILGQGPKLLIQFQNNGVVDDSQLPKDRFSAERLKGVDSTLKIQPAKLEDSAVYLCASSLSQTGETQYFGPGTRLLVL.

In this sample, this clone turned up a few times. This rearrangement joins TRBV5-4 to TRBJ2-7; possible D gene TRBD2, 6 bases. The CDR3 loop spans 11 amino acids. V lost 7 bases, J lost 2 bases, and 7 bases lay in between. Germline V gene data show CDR1 as SGHNT and CDR2 as YYREEE (reference sequence). CDR3 amino acids: CASGLPYEQYF. The CDR3 region has the DNA TGTGCCAGCGGACTACCCTACGAGCAGTACTTC. Supplemented by reference TRBV5-4 and TRBJ2-7, the full variable domain reads ETGVTQSPTHLIKTRGQQVTLRCSSQSGHNTVSWYQQALGQGPQFIFQYYREEENGRGNFPPRFSGLQFPNYSSELNVNALELDDSALYLCASGLPYEQYFGPGTRLTVT.

For this clone: Other DNA sequences within the sample encode an identical CDR3. The chain has TRBV27 and TRBJ1-1, with a possible D match to TRBD1 (5 bases). The germline CDR1 and CDR2 sequences are MNHEY and SMNVEV (reference sequence). Trimming cost V 2 bases and J 0 bases, with 7 bases left between them. The CDR3 covers 14 residues. The CDR3 sequence is CASSLQGMNTEAFF. DNA of the CDR3: TGTGCCAGCAGTTTACAGGGAATGAACACTGAAGCTTTCTTT.

V gene TRBV30 combines with J gene TRBJ1-1, with D hard to call. Trimming stripped 5 bases from V and 5 bases from J, with 6 bases between. The CDR3 totals 10 residues. Germline CDR1 reads GTSNPN; CDR2 reads SVGIG (reference sequence). In nucleotides, the CDR3 is TGTGCCTGGCGGTTTACTGAAGCTTTCTTT. This codes for CAWRFTEAFF. The variable domain in full, completed from reference TRBV30 and TRBJ1-1, reads SQTIHQWPATLVQPVGSPLSLECTVEGTSNPNLYWYRQAAGRGLQLLFYSVGIGQISSEVPQNLSASRPQDRQFILSSKKLLLSDSGFYLCAWRFTEAFFGQGTRLTVV.

This clone has only a few counts. V usage is TRBV18 and J usage is TRBJ1-1, with a tentative D call TRBD1 (5 bases). There are 15 residues in the CDR3. The V end lost 0 bases, the J end lost 5 bases, and 13 bases lay between the germline ends. Looked up from germline, CDR1 is KGHSH and CDR2 is LQKENI. CDR3 amino acids: CASSPPVGVWTEAFF. In DNA form, the CDR3 reads TGTGCCAGCTCACCACCGGTAGGGGTATGGACTGAAGCTTTCTTT.

The J gene is TRBJ2-3, the V gene TRBV6-1; 9 nucleotides match TRBD2. CDR3 length: 12 amino acids. J lost 10 bases, V lost 3 bases, and 2 bases had no gene match. Germline V gene sequence: CDR1 MNHNS, CDR2 SASEGT. CDR3 in DNA: TGTGCCAGCAGTGATAGCGGGAGAGCGCAGTATTTT. Translated, it gives CASSDSGRAQYF.

CDR3 nucleotides: TGTGCCAGCAGCAAATTCGCGGGACAGGGGGACGGCTACACCTTC. Amino acid sequence: CASSKFAGQGDGYTF. J is TRBJ1-2 and V is TRBV21-1; the table's D call, TRBD1, has no DNA check behind it. TRBV21-1 is termed a pseudogene. The CDR3 length is 15 residues.

The chain has TRBV14 and TRBJ1-6; D might be TRBD1 (5 bases). The CDR3 spans 14 residues. V lost 1 base and J lost 10, with 11 bases in between. The germline V gene encodes CDR1 SGHDN and CDR2 FVKESK. The DNA of the CDR3 is TGTGCCAGCAGCCAAGTCCGAAGGGGCTCACCCCTCCACTTT. Amino acid sequence: CASSQVRRGSPLHF.

The V gene is TRBV6-1, the J gene TRBJ1-1, with TRBD1 as a possible D gene (6 bases). Germline-derived CDR1 and CDR2 are MNHNS and SASEGT. This CDR3 has 17 residues. V lost 2 bases to trimming and J lost 1 base, with 17 bases between them. CDR3 in amino acids: CASSENEQGYWNTEAFF. In nucleotides, the CDR3 is TGTGCCAGCAGTGAAAATGAACAGGGTTATTGGAACACTGAAGCTTTCTTT.